The 23 T cell receptor beta chains below were found in one sample sequenced in a study of blood T cell repertoires in COVID-19. Data came from immunoSEQ multiplex PCR; TCRdb stores just in-frame clones and leaves some out. The table lists approximately 280,000 clones, around 90% of them singletons, with 1.7% in the top ten. The sequencing input was PBMCs or T cells enriched from blood (not recorded which). Source of these receptors: a woman in her late teens or twenties with acute COVID-19.

The chain has TRBV7-2 and TRBJ2-1; TRBD2 agrees at 15 bases. Germline CDR1 SGHTA, CDR2 FQGNSA. The CDR3 is 18 amino acids. Trimming cost V 2 bases and J 5 bases; bases outside gene matches: 7. This CDR3 is CASSLYGTSGGHNNEQFF. The DNA of the CDR3 is TGTGCCAGCAGCTTATATGGGACTAGCGGGGGGCACAACAATGAGCAGTTCTTC.

The chain employs TRBV11-2 and TRBJ2-1; 13 bases map to TRBD2. Germline V lookup: CDR1 SGHAT, CDR2 FQNNGV. CDR3 length: 18 amino acids. The V and J ends lost 5 bases and 6 bases, in that order; junction bases with no gene match: 13. Written as DNA, the CDR3 is TGTGCCAGCAGCGCTACGCAACTAGCGGGAGGGCCTAGCAATGAGCAGTTCTTC. Translating gives CASSATQLAGGPSNEQFF.

The J gene is TRBJ2-1, the V gene TRBV4-1, with 13 bases lining up with TRBD2. Germline CDR1 is MGHRA and CDR2 is YSYEKL. This CDR3 has 17 residues. Unmatched junction bases numbered 7, after V lost 0 bases and J lost 8 bases. Here the CDR3 reads CASSQEGTSGIFDEQFF. CDR3 sequence (DNA): TGCGCCAGCAGCCAAGAGGGGACTAGCGGGATTTTCGATGAGCAGTTCTTC.

The genes are TRBV5-5 and TRBJ2-1; D ambiguous. The CDR3 length is 12 residues. The V end lost 2 bases, the J end lost 9 bases, and 9 bases lay between the germline ends. The germline CDR1 and CDR2 sequences are SGHKS and YYEKEE (reference sequence). The CDR3 reads CASSFPSREQFF. CDR3 DNA sequence: TGTGCCAGCAGCTTCCCTAGTCGTGAGCAGTTCTTC.

V gene TRBV9 combines with J gene TRBJ2-1; D ambiguous. The CDR3 loop spans 16 amino acids. Germline assignment: CDR1 SGDLS and CDR2 YYNGEE. V gave up 0 bases and J gave up 3 bases, with 13 bases separating them. CDR3 sequence reads: CASSVDGGMSYNEQFF. For the CDR3, the DNA is TGTGCCAGCAGCGTAGACGGCGGCATGAGCTACAATGAGCAGTTCTTC.

The chain couples TRBV27 to TRBJ1-5, with 7 positions matching TRBD1. The CDR3 has 15 residues. Unmatched junction bases numbered 9, after V lost 5 bases and J lost 5 bases. Germline V CDR1 and CDR2: MNHEY, SMNVEV (reference sequence). DNA for the CDR3: TGTGCCAGCAGTCCGGGGCAAGGGGGCTATCAGCCCCAGCATTTT. It encodes CASSPGQGGYQPQHF.

The rearrangement links TRBV5-1 to TRBJ1-4; possible D gene TRBD1, 6 bases. Between the trimmed V and J ends, which lost 4 bases and 8 bases, there was a span of 15 bases. From germline, CDR1 is SGHRS and CDR2 YFSETQ. There are 14 residues in the CDR3. In nucleotides, the CDR3 is TGCGCCAGCAGCGTACTCCCACAGGGCGAAAAACTGTTTTTT. It yields the protein CASSVLPQGEKLFF.

This sequence joins TRBV7-9 and TRBJ1-3; D gene ambiguous. There are 15 residues in the CDR3. The V gene lost 4 bases and the J gene lost 4 bases, with 14 bases spanning the gap. Germline values: CDR1 SEHNR, CDR2 FQNEAQ (reference sequence). As DNA, the CDR3 is TGTGCCAGCAGCTCCCGCCCACATTCCGGAAACACCATATATTTT. It encodes CASSSRPHSGNTIYF.

This rearrangement joins TRBV15 to TRBJ1-2; no clear D. The ends were cut back, 0 bases at V and 4 bases at J, with 12 bases in the middle. Per the germline V gene, CDR1 is LNHNV and CDR2 is YYDKDF (reference sequence). CDR3 size: 15 residues. The CDR3 bases are TGTGCCACCAGCAGAGACAGGTCCTCCTCCTATGGCTACACCTTC. This encodes CATSRDRSSSYGYTF.

The rearrangement uses TRBV18 and TRBJ1-1; 7 bases are shared with TRBD1. Unmatched junction bases numbered 2, after V lost 3 bases and J lost 4 bases. The V gene's germline CDR1 is KGHSH and CDR2 LQKENI. The CDR3 is 13 residues long. The CDR3 nucleotides read TGTGCCAGCTCACCGGACAGGCGCACTGAAGCTTTCTTT. Its translation is CASSPDRRTEAFF.

The chain uses TRBV6-2 or TRBV6-3 and TRBJ2-3; 12 bases map to TRBD2. V dropped 0 bases and J dropped 6; count of bases not matched to a gene: 7. The CDR3 consists of 17 residues. Germline V lookup: CDR1 MNHEY, CDR2 SVGEGT. Here the CDR3 reads CASSYSRTSGKADTQYF. The CDR3 bases are TGTGCCAGCAGTTACTCGAGGACTAGCGGGAAGGCGGATACGCAGTATTTT.

A single count supports this clone. The chain recombines TRBV11-3 with TRBJ2-1; 8 nucleotides align to TRBD2. The junction had 6 bases not matched to a gene; V was cut back by 3 bases and J by 5 bases. CDR1 SGHNT and CDR2 YENEEA come from the germline V gene. The CDR3 runs 15 residues. The CDR3 loop is CASSFKRERHNEQFF. CDR3 in DNA: TGTGCCAGCAGCTTCAAGCGGGAGCGCCACAATGAGCAGTTCTTC.

The chain links TRBV11-3 to TRBJ2-7; possible D gene TRBD1, 5 bases. Germline CDR1 and CDR2: SGHNT and YENEEA. The CDR3 is 13 residues long. Trimming pared 4 bases from V and 3 bases from J, leaving 10 bases between. In DNA, the CDR3 is TGTGCCAGCAGCTGGGGCTTAGGCTACGAGCAGTACTTC. Its protein product is CASSWGLGYEQYF.

The V call is TRBV27, the J call TRBJ1-1, with D unclear. The germline V and J ends were trimmed by 8 bases and 4 bases, with 8 bases remaining between them. Germline V gene data show CDR1 as MNHEY and CDR2 as SMNVEV (reference sequence). This CDR3 is 11 amino acids long. The CDR3 reads CASRGGTEAFF. Written as DNA, the CDR3 is TGTGCCAGCCGGGGAGGCACTGAAGCTTTCTTT.

The gene calls are TRBV2 and TRBJ1-5; 7 bases are a match to TRBD1. The CDR3 is made up of 14 amino acids. Trimming removed 3 bases from V and 3 bases from J; junction bases left unmatched: 2. Germline assignment: CDR1 SNHLY and CDR2 FYNNEI. As DNA, the CDR3 is TGTGCCAGCAGTGAGGGACAGAACAATCAGCCCCAGCATTTT. Translating it yields CASSEGQNNQPQHF.

The chain employs TRBV6-5 and TRBJ1-2, with 7 bases that match TRBD1. Trimming cost V 8 bases and J 6 bases; bases outside gene matches: 12. Germline V lookup: CDR1 MNHEY, CDR2 SVGAGI. There are 14 residues in the CDR3. The CDR3 sequence: CASCPTGARDGYTF. CDR3 DNA: TGTGCCAGCTGTCCAACAGGGGCCAGGGATGGCTACACCTTC.

A word on this clone: Different DNA sequences within this sample yield the same CDR3. The gene calls are TRBV6-5 and TRBJ2-2; 8 nucleotides line up with TRBD1. Germline V lookup: CDR1 MNHEY, CDR2 SVGAGI. The CDR3 spans 15 residues. The V segment lost 2 bases and the J segment 4 bases; nucleotides outside the gene matches: 3. In nucleotides, the CDR3 is TGTGCCAGCAGTTACGACAGGGGCGGCACCGGGGAGCTGTTTTTT. Translation gives CASSYDRGGTGELFF.

The CDR3 bases are TGTGCCACCGGAGCGGGGGGGGATACGCAGTATTTT. Translating it yields CATGAGGDTQYF. The V gene is TRBV24-1, the J gene TRBJ2-3; 10 bases map to TRBD2. V lost 9 bases to trimming and J lost 6 bases; unmatched junction nucleotides: 2. The germline V gene has CDR1 KGHDR and CDR2 SFDVKD. This CDR3 spans 12 amino acids.

This sequence joins TRBV11-2 and TRBJ1-2, with 8 bases aligning to TRBD1. The CDR3 runs 14 residues. With V trimmed by 6 bases and J by 3 bases, 6 bases remained unmatched. Germline-derived CDR1 and CDR2 are SGHAT and FQNNGV. CDR3 nucleotides: TGTGCCAGCAGAGGACAGGGAGGATACTATGGCTACACCTTC. Translating gives CASRGQGGYYGYTF.

The J gene is TRBJ1-1, the V gene TRBV11-1; a possible D gene is TRBD1 (6 bases). Germline V lookup: CDR1 SGHAT, CDR2 FQDESV (reference sequence). The CDR3 consists of 14 residues. Deletions cut 7 bases from V and 6 bases from J, with 18 bases between. The CDR3 coding sequence is TGTGCCAGCACACTACGGGGGGCGTTGGCTGAAGCTTTCTTT. Translating gives CASTLRGALAEAFF.

The gene calls are TRBV6-2 or TRBV6-3 and TRBJ2-3; a possible D gene is TRBD1 (6 bases). V lost 4 bases and J lost 4, with 12 bases in between. There are 14 residues in the CDR3. Germline values: CDR1 MNHEY, CDR2 SVGEGT. The CDR3 DNA reads as TGTGCCAGCAGTTCGGGACATTTCCCAGATACGCAGTATTTT. It codes for CASSSGHFPDTQYF.

The CDR3 DNA reads as TGTGCCAGCAGCTTGGAAGTGGAATTTGGGCAATTCTTC. Its translation is CASSLEVEFGQFF. This chain links TRBV5-6 with TRBJ2-1; no clear D. This CDR3 spans 13 amino acids. V lost 0 bases, J lost 16 bases, and 17 bases lay in between. Germline CDR1 reads SGHDT; CDR2 reads YYEEEE.

V gene TRBV7-9 combines with J gene TRBJ1-2; D is ambiguous. Trimming took 11 bases from V and 0 from J, leaving 7 bases between them. This CDR3 contains 11 residues. The germline V gene encodes CDR1 SEHNR and CDR2 FQNEAQ (reference sequence). The DNA of the CDR3 is TGTGCCCTCGGGACTAACTATGGCTACACCTTC. The encoded protein is CALGTNYGYTF.